Described below is a single T cell receptor beta chain sequence and its context. The antigen remains undetermined. These data belong to a study of cytomegalovirus exposure and HLA in healthy donors. Whole-study results and caveats: Follow-up analysis seemed to connect common viral pathogens with several of the most significant clusters identified. Donors were assumed by presence/absence analyses to have roughly uniform sequencing depth.

The primer mix had 60 Vbeta and 13 Jbeta primers. The assay was immunoSEQ multiplex PCR, and TCRdb's table has in-frame clones only and misses some. Altogether roughly 150,000 clones are present, 75% to 90% being singletons, with the ten largest covering 2% to 2.5%. The CDR3 is made up of 15 amino acids. J gave up 4 bases and V 4 bases, and 7 bases lay outside the gene matches. Looked up from germline, CDR1 is SGHRS and CDR2 is YFSETQ. This sequence was found in a male donor in good health and CMV-seronegative. Sequencing was carried out using PBMCs. The V gene is TRBV5-1, the J gene TRBJ1-2; 10 positions match TRBD1. CDR3 loop: CASSNGTGDRYGYTF. CDR3 bases: TGCGCCAGCAGCAATGGGACAGGGGACCGCTATGGCTACACCTTC.